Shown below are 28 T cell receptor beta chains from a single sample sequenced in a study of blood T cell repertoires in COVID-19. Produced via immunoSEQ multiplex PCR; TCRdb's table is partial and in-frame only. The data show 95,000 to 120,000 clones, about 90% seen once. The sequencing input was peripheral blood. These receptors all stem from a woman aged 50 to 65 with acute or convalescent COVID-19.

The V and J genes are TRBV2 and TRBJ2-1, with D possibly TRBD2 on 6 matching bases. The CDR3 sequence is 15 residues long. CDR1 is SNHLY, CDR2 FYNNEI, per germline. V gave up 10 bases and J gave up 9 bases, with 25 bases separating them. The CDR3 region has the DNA TGTGCCACCCATGGGCTAGCGAGCGGTATAGGTGAGCAGTTCTTC. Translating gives CATHGLASGIGEQFF.

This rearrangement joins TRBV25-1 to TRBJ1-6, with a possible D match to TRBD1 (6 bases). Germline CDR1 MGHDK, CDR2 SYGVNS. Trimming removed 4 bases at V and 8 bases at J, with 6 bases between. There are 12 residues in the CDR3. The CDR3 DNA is TGTGCCAGCAGTGCAGGGGATTCACCCCTCCACTTT. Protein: CASSAGDSPLHF.

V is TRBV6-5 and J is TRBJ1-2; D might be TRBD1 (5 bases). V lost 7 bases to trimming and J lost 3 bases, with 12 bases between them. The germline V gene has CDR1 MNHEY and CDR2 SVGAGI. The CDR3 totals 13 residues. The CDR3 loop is CASNPGGDYGYTF. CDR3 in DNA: TGTGCCAGCAACCCCGGGGGAGACTATGGCTACACCTTC.

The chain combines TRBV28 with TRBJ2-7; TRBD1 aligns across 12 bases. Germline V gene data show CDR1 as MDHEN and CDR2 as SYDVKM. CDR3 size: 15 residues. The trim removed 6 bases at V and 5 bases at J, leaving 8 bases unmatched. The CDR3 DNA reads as TGTGCCAGCAGACCTCAAGGGACAGGGGGCCACGAGCAGTACTTC. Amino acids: CASRPQGTGGHEQYF. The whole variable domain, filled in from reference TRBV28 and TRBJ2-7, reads DVKVTQSSRYLVKRTGEKVFLECVQDMDHENMFWYRQDPGLGLRLIYFSYDVKMKEKGDIPEGYSVSREKKERFSLILESASTNQTSMYLCASRPQGTGGHEQYFGPGTRLTVT.

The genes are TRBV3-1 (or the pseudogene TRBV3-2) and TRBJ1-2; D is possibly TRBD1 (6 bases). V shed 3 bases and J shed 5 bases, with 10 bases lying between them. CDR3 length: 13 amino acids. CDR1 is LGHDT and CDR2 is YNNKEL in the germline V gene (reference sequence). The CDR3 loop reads CASSQDSYYGYTF. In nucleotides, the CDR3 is TGTGCCAGCAGCCAGGACAGTTATTATGGCTACACCTTC.

The CDR3: CASQDYLKTIYF. The CDR3 coding sequence is TGTGCCAGCCAGGACTATCTTAAAACCATATATTTT. V is TRBV28 and J is TRBJ1-3, with D unresolved. CDR3 length equals 12 residues. The V and J ends lost 8 bases and 10 bases respectively, with 15 bases between them. Germline V gives CDR1 MDHEN, CDR2 SYDVKM.

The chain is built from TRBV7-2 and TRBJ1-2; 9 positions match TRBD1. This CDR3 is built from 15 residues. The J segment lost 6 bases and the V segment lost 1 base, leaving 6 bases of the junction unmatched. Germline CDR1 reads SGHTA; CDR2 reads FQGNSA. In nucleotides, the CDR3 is TGTGCCAGCAGCTTAGTGACGGACAGGGGCCATGGCTACACCTTC. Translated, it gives CASSLVTDRGHGYTF.

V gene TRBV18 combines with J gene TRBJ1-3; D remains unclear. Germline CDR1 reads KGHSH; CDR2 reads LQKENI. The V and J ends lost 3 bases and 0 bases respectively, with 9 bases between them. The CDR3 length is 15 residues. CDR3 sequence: CASSPGSLSGNTIYF. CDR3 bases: TGTGCCAGCTCACCCGGGTCCCTCTCTGGAAACACCATATATTTT.

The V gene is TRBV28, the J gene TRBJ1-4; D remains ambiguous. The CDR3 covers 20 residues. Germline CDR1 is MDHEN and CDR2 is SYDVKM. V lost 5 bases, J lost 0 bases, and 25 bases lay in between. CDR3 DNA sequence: TGTGCCAGCAGTCCGAACCCCTGGATCCAGGCATCCCCAACTAATGAAAAACTGTTTTTT. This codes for CASSPNPWIQASPTNEKLFF.

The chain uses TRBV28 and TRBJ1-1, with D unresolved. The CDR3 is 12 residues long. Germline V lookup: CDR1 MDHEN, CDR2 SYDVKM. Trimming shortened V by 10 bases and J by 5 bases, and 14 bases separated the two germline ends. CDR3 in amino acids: CATVVGGTEAFF. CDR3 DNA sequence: TGTGCCACCGTCGTGGGAGGAACTGAAGCTTTCTTT.

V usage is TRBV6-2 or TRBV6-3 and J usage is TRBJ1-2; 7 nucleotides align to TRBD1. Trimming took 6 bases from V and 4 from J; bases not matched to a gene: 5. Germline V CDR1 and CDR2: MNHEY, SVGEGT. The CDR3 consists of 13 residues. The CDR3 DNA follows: TGTGCCAGCAGCGTGGGACAGACCTATGGCTACACCTTC. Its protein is CASSVGQTYGYTF.

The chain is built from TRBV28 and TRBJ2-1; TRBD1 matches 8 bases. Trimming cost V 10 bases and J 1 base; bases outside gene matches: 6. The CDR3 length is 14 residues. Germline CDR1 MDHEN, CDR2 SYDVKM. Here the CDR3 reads CATSTGESYNEQFF. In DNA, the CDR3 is TGTGCCACTTCGACAGGGGAATCCTACAATGAGCAGTTCTTC.

CDR3 residues: CASRDSSGNTIYF. Here the CDR3 DNA reads TGTGCCAGCAGGGACTCCTCTGGAAACACCATATATTTT. The chain joins TRBV6-5 to TRBJ1-3; no reliable D call. V dropped 6 bases and J dropped 0 bases, with 6 bases sitting between them. The CDR3 loop spans 13 amino acids. Germline V gene lookup returns CDR1 MNHEY and CDR2 SVGAGI.

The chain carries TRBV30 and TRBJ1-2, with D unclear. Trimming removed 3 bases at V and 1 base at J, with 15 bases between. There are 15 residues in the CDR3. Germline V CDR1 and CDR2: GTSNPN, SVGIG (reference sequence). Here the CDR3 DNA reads TGTGCCTGGAGCGGGTCTCGACTCAGTAACTATGGCTACACCTTC. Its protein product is CAWSGSRLSNYGYTF.

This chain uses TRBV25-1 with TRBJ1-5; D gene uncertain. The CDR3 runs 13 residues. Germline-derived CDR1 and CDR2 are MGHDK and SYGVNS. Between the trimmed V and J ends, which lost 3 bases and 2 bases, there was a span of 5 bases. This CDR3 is CASSDSGNQPQHF. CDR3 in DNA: TGTGCCAGCAGTGATAGTGGCAATCAGCCCCAGCATTTT.

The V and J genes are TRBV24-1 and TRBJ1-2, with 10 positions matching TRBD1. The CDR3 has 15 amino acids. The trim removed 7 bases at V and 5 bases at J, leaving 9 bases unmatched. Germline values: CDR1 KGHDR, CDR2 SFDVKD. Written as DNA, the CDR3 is TGTGCCACCAGCGGAAGGGACAGGGGCCTGTATGGCTACACCTTC. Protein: CATSGRDRGLYGYTF.

The CDR3 DNA is TGTGCCAGCAGCTCTAGGGGACAGATTAACTATGGCTACACCTTC. Translation gives CASSSRGQINYGYTF. This chain links TRBV7-2 with TRBJ1-2; 7 bases align to TRBD1. From germline, CDR1 is SGHTA and CDR2 FQGNSA. The length of the CDR3 is 15 residues. J lost 1 base, V lost 4 bases, and 6 bases had no gene match.

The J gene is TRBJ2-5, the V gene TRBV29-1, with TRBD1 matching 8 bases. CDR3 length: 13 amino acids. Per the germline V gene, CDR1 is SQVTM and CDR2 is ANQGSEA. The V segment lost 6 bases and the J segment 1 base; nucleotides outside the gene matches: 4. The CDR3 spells CSVHRGFQETQYF. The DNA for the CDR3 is TGCAGCGTCCACAGGGGGTTCCAAGAGACCCAGTACTTC. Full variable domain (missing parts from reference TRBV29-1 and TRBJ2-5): SAVISQKPSRDICQRGTSLTIQCQVDSQVTMMFWYRQQPGQSLTLIATANQGSEATYESGFVIDKFPISRPNLTFSTLTVSNMSPEDSSIYLCSVHRGFQETQYFGPGTRLLVL.

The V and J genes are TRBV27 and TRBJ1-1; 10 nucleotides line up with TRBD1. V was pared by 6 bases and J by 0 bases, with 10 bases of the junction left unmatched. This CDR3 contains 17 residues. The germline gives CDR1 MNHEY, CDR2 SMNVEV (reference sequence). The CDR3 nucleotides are TGTGCCAGCAGAAGCCCGGGACAGGGGCATTTGAACACTGAAGCTTTCTTT. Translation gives CASRSPGQGHLNTEAFF.

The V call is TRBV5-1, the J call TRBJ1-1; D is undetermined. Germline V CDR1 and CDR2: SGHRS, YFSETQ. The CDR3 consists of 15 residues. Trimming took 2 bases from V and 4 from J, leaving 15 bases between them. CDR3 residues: CASSFSGGGITEAFF. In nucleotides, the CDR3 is TGCGCCAGCAGCTTTTCGGGAGGAGGTATCACTGAAGCTTTCTTT. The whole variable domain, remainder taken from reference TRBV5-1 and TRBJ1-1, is KAGVTQTPRYLIKTRGQQVTLSCSPISGHRSVSWYQQTPGQGLQFLFEYFSETQRNKGNFPGRFSGRQFSNSRSEMNVSTLELGDSALYLCASSFSGGGITEAFFGQGTRLTVV.

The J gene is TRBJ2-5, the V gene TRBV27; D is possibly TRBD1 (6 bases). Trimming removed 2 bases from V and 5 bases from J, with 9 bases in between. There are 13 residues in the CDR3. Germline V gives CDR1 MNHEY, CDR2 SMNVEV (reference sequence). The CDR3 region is CASSLGGSETQYF. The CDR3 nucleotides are TGTGCCAGCAGTTTAGGGGGCAGCGAGACCCAGTACTTC.

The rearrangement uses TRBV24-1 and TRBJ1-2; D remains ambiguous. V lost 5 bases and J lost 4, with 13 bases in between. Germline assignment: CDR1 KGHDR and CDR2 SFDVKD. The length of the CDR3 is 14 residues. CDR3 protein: CATSVSGGSYGYTF. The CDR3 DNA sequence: TGTGCCACCAGTGTCTCTGGAGGGTCCTATGGCTACACCTTC.

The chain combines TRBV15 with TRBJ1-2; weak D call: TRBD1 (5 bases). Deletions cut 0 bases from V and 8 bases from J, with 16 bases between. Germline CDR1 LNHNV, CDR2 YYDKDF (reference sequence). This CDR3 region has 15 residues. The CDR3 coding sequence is TGTGCCACCAGCAGAGATGGCGCAGGGAAGGGAGGCTACACCTTC. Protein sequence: CATSRDGAGKGGYTF.

The CDR3 nucleotides are TGTGCCAGCAGCTTATTCCCTGGCGGATACGACAATGAGCAGTTCTTC. Its translation: CASSLFPGGYDNEQFF. The J gene is TRBJ2-1, the V gene TRBV11-2; D call uncertain. Germline V gives CDR1 SGHAT, CDR2 FQNNGV. Trimming pared 2 bases from V and 5 bases from J, leaving 16 bases between. The CDR3 runs 16 residues.

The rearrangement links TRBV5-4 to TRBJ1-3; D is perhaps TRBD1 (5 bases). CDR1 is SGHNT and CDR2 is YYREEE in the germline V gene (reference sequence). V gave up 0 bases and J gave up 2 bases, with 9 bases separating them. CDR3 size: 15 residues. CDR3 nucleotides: TGTGCCAGCAGCTTGGCAGGGTTTGCTGGAAACACCATATATTTT. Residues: CASSLAGFAGNTIYF.

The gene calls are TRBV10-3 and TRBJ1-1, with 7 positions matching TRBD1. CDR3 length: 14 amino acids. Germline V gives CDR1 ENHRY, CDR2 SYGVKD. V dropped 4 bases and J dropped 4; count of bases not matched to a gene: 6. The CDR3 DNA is TGTGCCATCAGTGGAGCCACAGGGGCCACTGAAGCTTTCTTT. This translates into CAISGATGATEAFF.

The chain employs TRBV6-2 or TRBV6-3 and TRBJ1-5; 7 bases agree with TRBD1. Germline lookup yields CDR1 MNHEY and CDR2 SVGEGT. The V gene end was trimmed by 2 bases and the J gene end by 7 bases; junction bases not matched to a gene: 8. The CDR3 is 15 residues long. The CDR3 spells CASSYLDRERQPQHF. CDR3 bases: TGTGCCAGCAGTTACCTCGACAGGGAAAGGCAGCCCCAGCATTTT.

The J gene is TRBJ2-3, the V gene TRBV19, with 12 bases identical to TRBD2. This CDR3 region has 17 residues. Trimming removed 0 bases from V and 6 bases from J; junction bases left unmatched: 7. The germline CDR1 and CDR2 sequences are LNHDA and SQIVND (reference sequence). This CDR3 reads CASSIDRLAGGADTQYF. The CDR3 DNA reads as TGTGCCAGTAGTATAGATCGGCTAGCGGGAGGGGCCGATACGCAGTATTTT. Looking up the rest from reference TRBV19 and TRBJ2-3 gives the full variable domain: DGGITQSPKYLFRKEGQNVTLSCEQNLNHDAMYWYRQDPGQGLRLIYYSQIVNDFQKGDIAEGYSVSREKKESFPLTVTSAQKNPTAFYLCASSIDRLAGGADTQYFGPGTRLTVL.